This TCR beta chain stems from a study of blood T cell repertoires in COVID-19. Study details: Acute and convalescent COVID-19 specimens originated in the United States, Italy and Spain. T cells, B-cell-depleted T cells, or PBMCs provided the cDNA or gDNA that served as material.

Clones were read by immunoSEQ multiplex PCR, and TCRdb kept only the in-frame ones, dropping some. The data hold 120,000 to 150,000 clones, with approximately 91% observed a single time. As to this clone: The junction and the germline gene differ at one end; a read error may be behind it.

The germline gives CDR1 KGHDR, CDR2 SFDVKD. CDR3 size: 15 residues. Sequenced input: peripheral blood. The sequence came from a man aged 45-60 years with active or convalescent COVID-19. The chain couples TRBV24-1 to TRBJ2-2; 7 bases map to TRBD1. The CDR3 nucleotides are TGTGCCACCAGGGATTCGACAGGGTGGAACGGGGAGCTGTTTTTT. It codes for CATRDSTGWNGELFF.